One and the same sample provided the 32 T cell receptor beta chains below, sequenced in a study of T-cell reconstitution after alpha-beta-depleted transplantation in children. Unique molecular identifiers were used to barcode this TCRbeta library. TCRdb reanalysed the PCR reads using MiXCR and keeps one entry per CDR3 protein. The data contain a few hundred thousand distinct CDR3 sequences, over 9.5% of them seen just once; the ten biggest clones take up about 4.9%. The sample was PBMCs from the stem cell graft donor, taken from the stem cell graft. These receptors were obtained from a human donor who donated a stem cell graft to a child with SCID.

This clonotype was counted ten times or more. The genes are TRBV6-6 and TRBJ1-6, with 10 bases matching TRBD1. The CDR3 runs to 13 residues. Germline lookup yields CDR1 MNHNY and CDR2 SVGAGI (reference sequence). The V and J ends lost 5 bases and 14 bases, in that order; junction bases with no gene match: 6. Here the CDR3 DNA reads TGTGCCAGCAGTCGGGGACAGGGGAGGACCCTCCACTTT. This encodes CASSRGQGRTLHF.

This clonotype was picked up many times. This chain links TRBV25-1 with TRBJ2-2, with 9 bases matching TRBD1. The germline V gene has CDR1 MGHDK and CDR2 SYGVNS. The CDR3 runs 13 residues. The V gene end was trimmed by 6 bases and the J gene end by 7 bases; junction bases not matched to a gene: 3. CDR3 residues: CASRGQGGGELFF. DNA of the CDR3: TGTGCCAGCAGGGGACAGGGCGGCGGGGAGCTGTTTTTT.

Of note for this clonotype: A much more abundant neighbour one base away suggests this may be a read error. The chain uses TRBV7-2 and TRBJ2-3, with 7 bases that match TRBD2. The germline V gene has CDR1 SGHTA and CDR2 FQGNSA. CDR3 length equals 15 residues. The CDR3 nucleotides read TGTGCCAGCACCGCCCAAGCGGGAAGCACAGATACGCAGTTTTTT. Encoded protein: CASTAQAGSTDTQFF. The complete variable domain, with remaining parts taken from reference TRBV7-2 and TRBJ2-3, reads GAGVSQSPSNKVTEKGKDVELRCDPISGHTALYWYRQSLGQGLEFLIYFQGNSAPDKSGLPSDRFSAERTGGSVSTLTIQRTQQEDSAVYLCASTAQAGSTDTQFFGPGTRLTVL.

This clonotype was detected many times. The chain links TRBV4-1 to TRBJ2-3, with D tentatively TRBD2 (6 bases). Per the germline V gene, CDR1 is MGHRA and CDR2 is YSYEKL. This CDR3 is 15 amino acids long. V gave up 1 base and J gave up 1 base, with 9 bases separating them. Written as DNA, the CDR3 is TGCGCCAGCAGCCAAGTTTGGGGGGGCACAGATACGCAGTATTTT. Protein product: CASSQVWGGTDTQYF.

This clonotype occurred many times. The chain is built from TRBV18 and TRBJ1-2; D is unresolved. This CDR3 contains 15 residues. Germline CDR1 is KGHSH and CDR2 is LQKENI. V gave up 3 bases and J gave up 4 bases, with 15 bases separating them. DNA of the CDR3: TGTGCCAGCTCACCGACCAAGGACGGATTCTATGGCTACACCTTC. Translated, it gives CASSPTKDGFYGYTF.

This clonotype has ten or more counts. The genes are TRBV5-6 and TRBJ1-5; D is ambiguous. Trimming took off 2 bases at V and 7 bases at J, with 7 bases between the two ends. Germline CDR1 SGHDT, CDR2 YYEEEE. The CDR3 length is 12 residues. CDR3 loop: CASSFRSQPQHF. CDR3 coding DNA: TGTGCCAGCAGCTTTCGCTCGCAGCCCCAGCATTTT.

This clonotype came up many times. CDR3 in amino acids: CASSYSGQHYGYTF. The CDR3 DNA reads as TGTGCCAGCAGTTACTCGGGACAGCATTATGGCTACACCTTC. The chain couples TRBV6-5 to TRBJ1-2; TRBD1 matches at 7 bases. After removal of 0 bases from V and 5 bases from J, the junction contained 3 bases not matched to a gene. CDR1 and CDR2 (germline): MNHEY, SVGAGI. This CDR3 spans 14 amino acids.

Ten or more counts support this clonotype. CDR3 region: CASSFSPDRESTDTQYF. As DNA, the CDR3 is TGCGCCAGCAGCTTCTCCCCGGACAGGGAAAGCACAGATACGCAGTATTTT. The chain joins TRBV5-1 to TRBJ2-3; 8 positions agree with TRBD1. The length of the CDR3 is 17 residues. Germline V gives CDR1 SGHRS, CDR2 YFSETQ. Trimming cost V 2 bases and J 0 bases; bases outside gene matches: 8. Using reference TRBV5-1 and TRBJ2-3 for the parts outside the CDR3, the full variable domain is KAGVTQTPRYLIKTRGQQVTLSCSPISGHRSVSWYQQTPGQGLQFLFEYFSETQRNKGNFPGRFSGRQFSNSRSEMNVSTLELGDSALYLCASSFSPDRESTDTQYFGPGTRLTVL.

This clonotype was counted many times. The chain recombines TRBV6-2 or TRBV6-3 with TRBJ2-1; TRBD1 agrees at 9 bases. This CDR3 region has 15 residues. V lost 2 bases, J lost 9 bases, and 8 bases stayed unmatched. Germline lookup yields CDR1 MNHEY and CDR2 SVGEGT. CDR3 nucleotide sequence: TGTGCCAGCAGTTACGGGGGACAGGGACCAAGTGAGCAGTTCTTC. Its translation: CASSYGGQGPSEQFF.

This clonotype has a count of ten or more. V usage is TRBV6-1 and J usage is TRBJ2-7; D is uncertain. V lost 5 bases, J lost 4 bases, and 18 bases lay in between. The germline CDR1 and CDR2 sequences are MNHNS and SASEGT. This CDR3 contains 15 residues. For the CDR3, the DNA is TGTGCCAGCAGTAGGACCTGGGGAAAAGAGTACGAGCAGTACTTC. This encodes CASSRTWGKEYEQYF.

The chain uses TRBV6-5 and TRBJ1-2, with D possibly matching TRBD1 (5 bases). This CDR3 comprises 17 residues. V lost 0 bases and J lost 3, with 17 bases in between. Germline lookup yields CDR1 MNHEY and CDR2 SVGAGI. The chain's CDR3 is CASSYSRVFGGDYGYTF. CDR3 nucleotides: TGTGCCAGCAGTTACTCGAGAGTCTTTGGGGGAGACTATGGCTACACCTTC.

This clonotype was found many times. This chain joins TRBV27 and TRBJ1-5; the match to TRBD1 covers 7 bases. The V and J ends lost 1 base and 4 bases, in that order; junction bases with no gene match: 25. Germline V gene sequence: CDR1 MNHEY, CDR2 SMNVEV (reference sequence). This CDR3 region has 22 residues. In DNA, the CDR3 is TGTGCCAGCAGTTTATATCTGAGGGGGCTAGGCGTAGGGCAGGAGAAGAATCAGCCCCAGCATTTT. This gives the protein CASSLYLRGLGVGQEKNQPQHF.

This clonotype occurred many times. CDR3 nucleotides: TGCAGCGCTGGCGACAGGGGTGAAGCTTTCTTT. Its translation is CSAGDRGEAFF. V is TRBV29-1 and J is TRBJ1-1; 8 bases map to TRBD1. With 7 bases clipped from V and 7 bases from J, the junction kept 5 bases outside the gene matches. The CDR3 sequence is 11 residues long. Germline CDR1 and CDR2: SQVTM and ANQGSEA. Together with reference TRBV29-1 and TRBJ1-1, the CDR3 gives the full variable domain: SAVISQKPSRDICQRGTSLTIQCQVDSQVTMMFWYRQQPGQSLTLIATANQGSEATYESGFVIDKFPISRPNLTFSTLTVSNMSPEDSSIYLCSAGDRGEAFFGQGTRLTVV.

This clonotype has a single count. The J gene is TRBJ1-1, the V gene TRBV5-1; D unresolved. Trimming shortened V by 2 bases and J by 10 bases, and 24 bases separated the two germline ends. This CDR3 spans 16 amino acids. CDR1 is SGHRS, CDR2 YFSETQ, per germline. The CDR3 bases are TGCGCCAGCAGCTTACTCCCGGGTTGGGAGAACTCTGGAGCTTTCTTT. Translation gives CASSLLPGWENSGAFF.

This clonotype was seen repeatedly, ten times or more. The chain is built from TRBV5-1 and TRBJ2-3, with 9 bases identical to TRBD1. Germline V gene sequence: CDR1 SGHRS, CDR2 YFSETQ. Unmatched junction bases numbered 8, after V lost 0 bases and J lost 6 bases. The CDR3 length is 16 residues. CDR3 residues: CASSLGDRVLTDTQYF. The CDR3 DNA is TGCGCCAGCAGCTTGGGGGACAGGGTATTAACGGATACGCAGTATTTT.

This clonotype was observed many times. The chain couples TRBV5-1 to TRBJ2-1, with TRBD2 matching 12 bases. In germline, CDR1 is SGHRS, CDR2 YFSETQ. With V trimmed by 5 bases and J by 2 bases, 2 bases remained unmatched. This CDR3 has 15 amino acids. CDR3 loop: CASRPSGGAYNEQFF. In DNA, the CDR3 is TGCGCCAGCAGACCTAGCGGGGGGGCCTACAATGAGCAGTTCTTC.

The chain carries TRBV5-1 and TRBJ2-5, with D possibly matching TRBD2 (5 bases). The CDR3 contains 13 residues. Germline V gives CDR1 SGHRS, CDR2 YFSETQ. Trimming took 6 bases from V and 8 from J, leaving 17 bases between them. CDR3: CASNLGESSTQYF. As DNA, the CDR3 is TGCGCCAGCAATCTCGGGGAGTCTAGTACCCAGTACTTC. The full variable domain, in which reference TRBV5-1 and TRBJ2-5 provide the parts outside the CDR3, is KAGVTQTPRYLIKTRGQQVTLSCSPISGHRSVSWYQQTPGQGLQFLFEYFSETQRNKGNFPGRFSGRQFSNSRSEMNVSTLELGDSALYLCASNLGESSTQYFGPGTRLLVL.

V and J are TRBV18 and TRBJ2-6; no definite D call. Germline lookup yields CDR1 KGHSH and CDR2 LQKENI. CDR3 length: 16 residues. V was clipped by 4 bases and J by 3 bases, with 13 bases between them. CDR3: CASSQGERYGANVLTF. In DNA, the CDR3 is TGTGCCAGCTCACAGGGTGAGAGGTATGGGGCCAACGTCCTGACTTTC.

This clonotype was seen repeatedly, ten times or more. The V and J genes are TRBV20-1 and TRBJ1-4; 9 positions match TRBD1. The junction had 15 bases not matched to a gene; V was cut back by 6 bases and J by 10 bases. The CDR3 spans 15 residues. Germline loops: CDR1 DFQATT, CDR2 SNEGSKA (reference sequence). The DNA of the CDR3 is TGCAGTGCCCAACCCCCCGGGACAGGGACGGGAAAACTGTTTTTT. It codes for CSAQPPGTGTGKLFF.

This clonotype was seen at least ten times. The chain employs TRBV6-1 and TRBJ1-1, with 7 bases lining up with TRBD1. The CDR3 extends over 15 amino acids. Germline CDR1 reads MNHNS; CDR2 reads SASEGT. V lost 6 bases and J lost 3; bases outside the gene matches: 10. The CDR3 DNA sequence: TGTGCCAGCAGACCATCTACAGGGGTCGACACTGAAGCTTTCTTT. Its translation: CASRPSTGVDTEAFF.

This clonotype appeared many times. The V gene is TRBV5-1, the J gene TRBJ2-6; D not resolved. The CDR3 is made up of 15 amino acids. V dropped 0 bases and J dropped 0 bases, with 4 bases sitting between them. CDR1 is SGHRS and CDR2 is YFSETQ in the germline V gene. CDR3 nucleotide sequence: TGCGCCAGCAGCTTGGATTCCTCTGGGGCCAACGTCCTGACTTTC. It translates to CASSLDSSGANVLTF.

The table lists this clonotype with many counts. The CDR3 bases are TGTGCCAGCAGCTTTTCAGGGGACTTAAACTATGGCTACACCTTC. It is translated as CASSFSGDLNYGYTF. The chain links TRBV7-2 to TRBJ1-2; D is possibly TRBD1 (6 bases). The CDR3 has 15 amino acids. Germline V lookup: CDR1 SGHTA, CDR2 FQGNSA. V dropped 3 bases and J dropped 2 bases, with 13 bases sitting between them.

This clonotype was seen ten or more times. The chain is built from TRBV6-1 and TRBJ2-7; tentative D call: TRBD1 (5 bases). In germline, CDR1 is MNHNS, CDR2 SASEGT. This CDR3 is built from 16 residues. Trimming removed 5 bases from V and 5 bases from J, with 22 bases in between. Here the CDR3 reads CASSPSPQGGFDEQYF. The CDR3 coding sequence is TGTGCCAGCAGTCCCTCCCCCCAGGGTGGATTCGACGAGCAGTACTTC.

This clonotype has a count of ten or more. The chain couples TRBV5-6 to TRBJ1-1; a possible D gene is TRBD1 (5 bases). Germline V gives CDR1 SGHDT, CDR2 YYEEEE. V was trimmed by 4 bases and J by 1 base, leaving 17 bases between them. CDR3 length: 16 residues. DNA for the CDR3: TGTGCCAGCAGCATCCGCCTAGGGAGGGGGAACACTGAAGCTTTCTTT. This sequence encodes CASSIRLGRGNTEAFF.

There are many counts of this clonotype. V is TRBV5-6 and J is TRBJ2-7; D is unresolved. The CDR3 runs to 13 residues. The V gene's germline CDR1 is SGHDT and CDR2 YYEEEE. Trimming took 4 bases from V and 6 from J, leaving 14 bases between them. CDR3 coding DNA: TGTGCCAGCAGCCTAACACGGTTATCCGAGCAGTACTTC. This gives the protein CASSLTRLSEQYF.

In this sample, this clonotype turned up many times. The chain combines TRBV4-2 with TRBJ1-4; the D gene is possibly TRBD1 (5 bases). The CDR3 totals 14 residues. Trimming stripped 0 bases from V and 7 bases from J, with 9 bases between. Germline CDR1 reads LGHNA; CDR2 reads YNFKEQ. CDR3 region: CASSQDQGSEKLFF. The CDR3 DNA reads as TGTGCCAGCAGCCAAGACCAGGGTAGTGAAAAACTGTTTTTT.

This clonotype was seen many times. The chain carries TRBV5-1 and TRBJ2-2, with D possibly being TRBD1 (6 bases). The CDR3 sequence is 20 residues long. The ends were cut back, 5 bases at V and 3 bases at J, with 29 bases in the middle. Looked up from germline, CDR1 is SGHRS and CDR2 is YFSETQ. CDR3 bases: TGCGCCAGCAGTCCCCGGTACGAAGAATGGACAGCAGAAGACACCGGGGAGCTGTTTTTT. It codes for CASSPRYEEWTAEDTGELFF. Full variable domain (remainder filled in from reference TRBV5-1 and TRBJ2-2): KAGVTQTPRYLIKTRGQQVTLSCSPISGHRSVSWYQQTPGQGLQFLFEYFSETQRNKGNFPGRFSGRQFSNSRSEMNVSTLELGDSALYLCASSPRYEEWTAEDTGELFFGEGSRLTVL.

V gene TRBV7-9 combines with J gene TRBJ2-7, with D possibly being TRBD2 (5 bases). Germline V gene data show CDR1 as SEHNR and CDR2 as FQNEAQ (reference sequence). The CDR3 is made up of 14 amino acids. V was trimmed by 4 bases and J by 1 base, leaving 11 bases between them. The CDR3: CASSSRGMSYEQYF. CDR3 DNA: TGTGCCAGCAGCTCCCGGGGAATGTCCTACGAGCAGTACTTC. Full variable domain (outside the CDR3, taken from reference TRBV7-9 and TRBJ2-7): DTGVSQNPRHKITKRGQNVTFRCDPISEHNRLYWYRQTLGQGPEFLTYFQNEAQLEKSRLLSDRFSAERPKGSFSTLEIQRTEQGDSAMYLCASSSRGMSYEQYFGPGTRLTVT.

In this sample, this clonotype turned up many times. V is TRBV29-1 and J is TRBJ2-5, with unresolved D. Germline V gene sequence: CDR1 SQVTM, CDR2 ANQGSEA. This CDR3 comprises 12 residues. Between the trimmed V and J ends, which lost 3 bases and 4 bases, there was a span of 9 bases. The CDR3 DNA is TGCAGCGTTGAGCTGGGCGCAGAGACCCAGTACTTC. It specifies CSVELGAETQYF.

This clonotype was seen many times. The chain couples TRBV30 to TRBJ1-2, with D maybe TRBD1 (5 bases). CDR3 length: 13 amino acids. V was clipped by 5 bases and J by 8 bases, with 18 bases between them. The germline V gene has CDR1 GTSNPN and CDR2 SVGIG (reference sequence). The CDR3 DNA reads as TGTGCCTGGGCCGGGACCGCCGTTGGGGGCTACACCTTC. Translating gives CAWAGTAVGGYTF.

The chain recombines TRBV5-4 with TRBJ2-1; 7 bases map to TRBD1. The CDR3 totals 13 residues. Looked up from germline, CDR1 is SGHNT and CDR2 is YYREEE (reference sequence). V was clipped by 6 bases and J by 5 bases; unmatched bases: 5. CDR3: CASNRQGDNEQFF. DNA for the CDR3: TGTGCCAGCAACCGACAGGGAGACAATGAGCAGTTCTTC.

This rearrangement joins TRBV28 to TRBJ1-2; weak D call: TRBD1 (6 bases). Germline assignment: CDR1 MDHEN and CDR2 SYDVKM. CDR3 length: 14 amino acids. Trimming stripped 6 bases from V and 4 bases from J, with 15 bases between. This CDR3 reads CASRIQGNIYGYTF. The CDR3 DNA reads TGTGCCAGCAGGATACAGGGAAACATCTATGGCTACACCTTC.